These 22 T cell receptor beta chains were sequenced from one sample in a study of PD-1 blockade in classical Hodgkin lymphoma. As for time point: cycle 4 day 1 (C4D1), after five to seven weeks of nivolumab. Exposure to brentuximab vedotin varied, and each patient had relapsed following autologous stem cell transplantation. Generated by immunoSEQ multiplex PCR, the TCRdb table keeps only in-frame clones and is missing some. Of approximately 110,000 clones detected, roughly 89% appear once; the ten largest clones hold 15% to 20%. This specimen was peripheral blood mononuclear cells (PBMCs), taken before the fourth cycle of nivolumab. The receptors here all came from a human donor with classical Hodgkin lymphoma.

Here the CDR3 DNA reads TGTGCCAGCAGCTTGGAGTCTAGCGGGAGGGTGGGAGATACGCAGTATTTT. Its protein product is CASSLESSGRVGDTQYF. The J gene is TRBJ2-3, the V gene TRBV5-5; 12 nucleotides match TRBD2. The germline gives CDR1 SGHKS, CDR2 YYEKEE (reference sequence). The CDR3 is made up of 17 amino acids. V was pared by 0 bases and J by 5 bases, with 7 bases of the junction left unmatched.

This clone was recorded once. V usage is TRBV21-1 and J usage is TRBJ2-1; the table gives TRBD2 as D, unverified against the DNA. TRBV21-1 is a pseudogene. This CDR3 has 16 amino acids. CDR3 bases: TGTGCCAGCAGCGCATCTCTAGCGGTTTCCTACAATGAGCAGTTCTTC. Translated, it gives CASSASLAVSYNEQFF.

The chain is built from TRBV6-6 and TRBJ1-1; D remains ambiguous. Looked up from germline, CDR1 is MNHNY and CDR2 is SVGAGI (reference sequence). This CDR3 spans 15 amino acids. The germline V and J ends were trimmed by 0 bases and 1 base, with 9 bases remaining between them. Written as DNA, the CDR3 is TGTGCCAGCAGTTACTCGTCGGTTCGGAACACTGAAGCTTTCTTT. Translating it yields CASSYSSVRNTEAFF.

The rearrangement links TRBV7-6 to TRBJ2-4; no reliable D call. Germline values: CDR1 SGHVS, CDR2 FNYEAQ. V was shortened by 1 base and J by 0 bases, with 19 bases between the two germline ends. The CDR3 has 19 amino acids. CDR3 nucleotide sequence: TGTGCCAGCAGCTTAGTGGGGATTGGGCAACCCTTAGCCAAAAACATTCAGTACTTC. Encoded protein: CASSLVGIGQPLAKNIQYF.

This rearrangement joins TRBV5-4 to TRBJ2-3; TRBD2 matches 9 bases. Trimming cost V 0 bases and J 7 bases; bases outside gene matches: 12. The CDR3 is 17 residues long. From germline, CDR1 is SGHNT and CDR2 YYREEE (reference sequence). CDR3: CASSLALAGSSPHTQYF. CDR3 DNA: TGTGCCAGCAGCTTGGCCCTAGCGGGAAGCTCCCCTCATACGCAGTATTTT.

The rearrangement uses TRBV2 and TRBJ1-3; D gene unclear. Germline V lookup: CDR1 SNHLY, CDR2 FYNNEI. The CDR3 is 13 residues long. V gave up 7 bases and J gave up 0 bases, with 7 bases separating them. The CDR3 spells CASTDNSGNTIYF. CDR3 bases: TGTGCCAGCACCGACAACTCTGGAAACACCATATATTTT.

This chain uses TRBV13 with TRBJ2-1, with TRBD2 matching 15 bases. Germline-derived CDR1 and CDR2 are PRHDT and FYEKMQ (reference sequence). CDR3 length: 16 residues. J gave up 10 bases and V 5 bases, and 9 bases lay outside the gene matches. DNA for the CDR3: TGTGCCAGCAGCGGTATTGGGACTAGCGGGAGGTTGGAGCAGTTCTTC. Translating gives CASSGIGTSGRLEQFF.

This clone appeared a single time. CDR3 bases: TGTGCCAGCAGTGAAGCGCTTCGTGATCGGGAGCAGTTCTTC. Its protein is CASSEALRDREQFF. The gene calls are TRBV2 and TRBJ2-1; D uncertain. The CDR3 loop spans 14 amino acids. V dropped 0 bases and J dropped 10 bases, with 13 bases sitting between them. The germline V gene encodes CDR1 SNHLY and CDR2 FYNNEI.

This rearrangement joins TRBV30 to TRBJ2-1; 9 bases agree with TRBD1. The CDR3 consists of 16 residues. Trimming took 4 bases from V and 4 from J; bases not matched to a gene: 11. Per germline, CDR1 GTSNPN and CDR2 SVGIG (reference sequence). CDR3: CAWIGKAGQGYNEQFF. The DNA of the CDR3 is TGTGCCTGGATTGGGAAGGCTGGACAGGGGTACAATGAGCAGTTCTTC. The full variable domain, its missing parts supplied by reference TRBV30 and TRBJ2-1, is SQTIHQWPATLVQPVGSPLSLECTVEGTSNPNLYWYRQAAGRGLQLLFYSVGIGQISSEVPQNLSASRPQDRQFILSSKKLLLSDSGFYLCAWIGKAGQGYNEQFFGPGTRLTVL.

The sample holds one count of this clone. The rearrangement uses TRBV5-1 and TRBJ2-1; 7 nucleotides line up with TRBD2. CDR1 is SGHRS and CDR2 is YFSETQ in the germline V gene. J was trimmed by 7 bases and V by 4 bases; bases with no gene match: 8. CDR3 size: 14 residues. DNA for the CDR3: TGCGCCAGCAGCATTAGCGGGTCGGGGAATGAGCAGTTCTTC. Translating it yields CASSISGSGNEQFF.

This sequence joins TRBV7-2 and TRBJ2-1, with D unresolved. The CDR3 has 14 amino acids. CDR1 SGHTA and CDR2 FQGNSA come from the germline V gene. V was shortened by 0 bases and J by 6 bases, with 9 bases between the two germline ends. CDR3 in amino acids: CASSLAPPPNEQFF. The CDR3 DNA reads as TGTGCCAGCAGCTTAGCCCCCCCTCCCAATGAGCAGTTCTTC.

DNA for the CDR3: TGTGCCAGCAGTTATGATACAGGGGGCGTCTACGAGCAGTACTTC. It translates to CASSYDTGGVYEQYF. The chain is built from TRBV6-5 and TRBJ2-7, with TRBD1 matching 9 bases. The V gene's germline CDR1 is MNHEY and CDR2 SVGAGI. With 3 bases clipped from V and 3 bases from J, the junction kept 6 bases outside the gene matches. The CDR3 is 15 residues long.

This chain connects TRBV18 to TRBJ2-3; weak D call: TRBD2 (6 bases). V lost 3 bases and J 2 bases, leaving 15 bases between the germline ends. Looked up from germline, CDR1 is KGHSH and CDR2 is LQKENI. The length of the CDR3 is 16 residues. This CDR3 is CASSPGTPNPTDTQYF. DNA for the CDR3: TGTGCCAGCTCACCTGGGACTCCAAACCCCACAGATACGCAGTATTTT.

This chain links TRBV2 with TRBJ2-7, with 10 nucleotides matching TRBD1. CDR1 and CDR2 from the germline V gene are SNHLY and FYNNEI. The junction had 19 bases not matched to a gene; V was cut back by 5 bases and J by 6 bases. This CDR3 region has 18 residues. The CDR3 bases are TGTGCCAGCAGTCACCGGGACAGGGGTACGGGAGATCGACCCGAGCAGTACTTC. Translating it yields CASSHRDRGTGDRPEQYF.

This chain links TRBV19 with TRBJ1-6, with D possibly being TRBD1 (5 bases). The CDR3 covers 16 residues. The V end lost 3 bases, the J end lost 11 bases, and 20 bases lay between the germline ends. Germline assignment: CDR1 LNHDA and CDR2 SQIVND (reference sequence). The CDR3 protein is CASSIRGARSRTPLHF. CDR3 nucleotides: TGTGCCAGTAGTATCCGCGGGGCCAGATCCAGGACACCCCTCCACTTT. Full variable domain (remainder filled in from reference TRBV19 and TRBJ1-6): DGGITQSPKYLFRKEGQNVTLSCEQNLNHDAMYWYRQDPGQGLRLIYYSQIVNDFQKGDIAEGYSVSREKKESFPLTVTSAQKNPTAFYLCASSIRGARSRTPLHFGNGTRLTVT.

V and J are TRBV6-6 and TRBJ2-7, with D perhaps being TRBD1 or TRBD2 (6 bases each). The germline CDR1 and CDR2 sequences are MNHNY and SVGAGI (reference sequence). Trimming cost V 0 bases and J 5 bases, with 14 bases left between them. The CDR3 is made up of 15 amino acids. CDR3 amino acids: CASSYSWGAGDEQYF. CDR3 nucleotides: TGTGCCAGCAGTTACTCGTGGGGGGCTGGGGACGAGCAGTACTTC.

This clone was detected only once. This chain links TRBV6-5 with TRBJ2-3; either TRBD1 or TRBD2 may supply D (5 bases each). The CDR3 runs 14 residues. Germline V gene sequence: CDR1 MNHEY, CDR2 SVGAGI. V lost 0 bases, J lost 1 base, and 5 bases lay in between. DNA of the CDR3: TGTGCCAGCAGTTACTCGGGGGGCACAGATACGCAGTATTTT. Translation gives CASSYSGGTDTQYF.

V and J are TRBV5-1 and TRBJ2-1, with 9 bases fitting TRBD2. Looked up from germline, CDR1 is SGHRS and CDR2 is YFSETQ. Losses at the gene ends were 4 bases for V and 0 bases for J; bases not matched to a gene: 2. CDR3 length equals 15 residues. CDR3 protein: CASSDSGSSYNEQFF. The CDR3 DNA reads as TGCGCCAGCAGCGATAGCGGGAGCTCCTACAATGAGCAGTTCTTC.

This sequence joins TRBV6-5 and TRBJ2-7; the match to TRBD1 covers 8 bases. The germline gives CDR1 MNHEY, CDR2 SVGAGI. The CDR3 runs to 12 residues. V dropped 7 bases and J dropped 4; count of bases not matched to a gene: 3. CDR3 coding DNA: TGTGCCAGCACTGGACAGGGATACGAGCAGTACTTC. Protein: CASTGQGYEQYF.

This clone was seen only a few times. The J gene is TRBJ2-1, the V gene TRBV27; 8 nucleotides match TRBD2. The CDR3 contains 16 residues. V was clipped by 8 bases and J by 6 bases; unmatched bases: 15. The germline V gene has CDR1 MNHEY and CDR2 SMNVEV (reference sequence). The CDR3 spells CASGRAGGRGINEQFF. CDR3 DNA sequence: TGTGCCAGCGGTCGCGCGGGAGGCCGTGGGATCAATGAGCAGTTCTTC.

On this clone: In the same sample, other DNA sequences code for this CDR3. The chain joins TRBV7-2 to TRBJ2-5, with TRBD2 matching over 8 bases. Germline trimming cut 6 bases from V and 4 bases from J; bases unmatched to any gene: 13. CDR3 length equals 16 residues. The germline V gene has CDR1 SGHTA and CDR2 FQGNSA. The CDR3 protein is CASSEQAGAIRETQYF. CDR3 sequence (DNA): TGTGCCAGCAGTGAGCAAGCGGGAGCAATCCGAGAGACCCAGTACTTC. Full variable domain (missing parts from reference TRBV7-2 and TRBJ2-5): GAGVSQSPSNKVTEKGKDVELRCDPISGHTALYWYRQSLGQGLEFLIYFQGNSAPDKSGLPSDRFSAERTGGSVSTLTIQRTQQEDSAVYLCASSEQAGAIRETQYFGPGTRLLVL.

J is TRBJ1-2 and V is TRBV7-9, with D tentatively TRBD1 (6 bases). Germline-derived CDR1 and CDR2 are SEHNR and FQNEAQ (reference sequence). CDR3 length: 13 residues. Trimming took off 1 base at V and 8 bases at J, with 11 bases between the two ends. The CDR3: CASSLGTVGGYTF. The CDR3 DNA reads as TGTGCCAGCAGCTTAGGGACAGTTGGAGGCTACACCTTC. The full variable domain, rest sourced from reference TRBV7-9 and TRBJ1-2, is DTGVSQNPRHKITKRGQNVTFRCDPISEHNRLYWYRQTLGQGPEFLTYFQNEAQLEKSRLLSDRFSAERPKGSFSTLEIQRTEQGDSAMYLCASSLGTVGGYTFGSGTRLTVV.